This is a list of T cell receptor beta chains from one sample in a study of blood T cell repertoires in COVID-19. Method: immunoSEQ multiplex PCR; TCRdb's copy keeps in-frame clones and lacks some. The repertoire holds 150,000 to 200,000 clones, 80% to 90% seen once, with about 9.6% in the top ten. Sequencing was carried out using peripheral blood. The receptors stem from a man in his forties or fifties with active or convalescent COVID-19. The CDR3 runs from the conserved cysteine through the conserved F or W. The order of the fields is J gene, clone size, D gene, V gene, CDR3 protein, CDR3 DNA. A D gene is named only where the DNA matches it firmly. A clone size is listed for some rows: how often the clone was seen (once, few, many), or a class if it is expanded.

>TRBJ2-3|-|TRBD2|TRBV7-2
CASSLAGGLAGVDTQYF
TGTGCCAGCAGCTTAGCGGGAGGTCTAGCGGGTGTCGATACGCAGTATTTT
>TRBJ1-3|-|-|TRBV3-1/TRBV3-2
CASSQVRSLGNTIYF
TGTGCCAGCAGCCAAGTACGCTCACTAGGGAACACCATATATTTT
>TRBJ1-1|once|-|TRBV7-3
CASSLGGADEAFF
TGTGCCAGCAGCTTAGGGGGCGCCGATGAAGCTTTCTTT
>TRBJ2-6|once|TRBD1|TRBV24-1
CATSDLQGSGANVLTF
TGTGCCACCAGTGACCTACAGGGGTCTGGGGCCAACGTCCTGACTTTC
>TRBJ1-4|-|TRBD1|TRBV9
CASSVGQGKEKLFF
TGTGCCAGCAGCGTGGGACAGGGAAAAGAAAAACTGTTTTTT
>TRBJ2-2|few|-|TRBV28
CASRLGRSTGELFF
TGTGCCAGCAGACTGGGCCGCTCCACCGGGGAGCTGTTTTTT
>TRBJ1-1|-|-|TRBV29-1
CSVEAEAFF
TGCAGCGTTGAGGCGGAGGCTTTCTTT
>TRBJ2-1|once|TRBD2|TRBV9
CASSVALRTSGGVEQFF
TGTGCCAGCAGCGTAGCCCTCCGGACTAGCGGGGGGGTTGAGCAGTTCTTC
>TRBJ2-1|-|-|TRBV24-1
CATSDYGSYNEQFF
TGTGCCACCAGTGATTACGGCTCCTACAATGAGCAGTTCTTC
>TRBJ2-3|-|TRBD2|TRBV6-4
CASSRTSGLPDTQYF
TGTGCCAGCAGTCGCACTAGCGGGTTGCCAGATACGCAGTATTTT
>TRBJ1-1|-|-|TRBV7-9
CASSLAGGGTEAFF
TGTGCCAGCAGCTTAGCGGGGGGTGGCACTGAAGCTTTCTTT
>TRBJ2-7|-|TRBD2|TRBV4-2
CASSQDQGLAVYEQYF
TGTGCCAGCAGCCAAGATCAAGGACTAGCGGTCTACGAGCAGTACTTC
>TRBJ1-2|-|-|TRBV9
CASSQDPDPTSGYGYTF
TGTGCCAGCAGCCAAGACCCGGATCCGACCAGCGGGTATGGCTACACCTTC
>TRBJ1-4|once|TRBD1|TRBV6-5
CASRPDRGLEKLFF
TGTGCCAGCAGACCGGACAGGGGGCTTGAAAAACTGTTTTTT
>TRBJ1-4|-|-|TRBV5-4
CASSLGGGTNEKLFF
TGTGCCAGCAGCCTCGGCGGGGGTACTAATGAAAAACTGTTTTTT